This TCR beta chain was found in a study of cytomegalovirus exposure and HLA in healthy donors. The trim removed 6 bases at V and 5 bases at J, leaving 8 bases unmatched. In germline, CDR1 is SGHVS, CDR2 FQNEAQ. The CDR3 extends over 14 amino acids. Of note for this clone: Its matching antigen is unknown.

Regarding the study as a whole: Within an earlier analysis, most TCR beta V segments proved productive either about 87% or about 30% of the time.

Both 60 Vbeta primers and 13 Jbeta primers went into the PCR. Clones were sequenced by immunoSEQ multiplex PCR, and TCRdb holds only the in-frame ones, with some missing. The sample includes 40,000 or so clones. The source is a male donor in good health and CMV-seronegative. The source material was PBMCs. The chain employs TRBV7-8 and TRBJ1-1, with TRBD1 matching 8 bases. The CDR3 DNA is TGTGCCAGCAGAAGACAGGGGAGAGATACTGAAGCTTTCTTT. Encoded protein: CASRRQGRDTEAFF.